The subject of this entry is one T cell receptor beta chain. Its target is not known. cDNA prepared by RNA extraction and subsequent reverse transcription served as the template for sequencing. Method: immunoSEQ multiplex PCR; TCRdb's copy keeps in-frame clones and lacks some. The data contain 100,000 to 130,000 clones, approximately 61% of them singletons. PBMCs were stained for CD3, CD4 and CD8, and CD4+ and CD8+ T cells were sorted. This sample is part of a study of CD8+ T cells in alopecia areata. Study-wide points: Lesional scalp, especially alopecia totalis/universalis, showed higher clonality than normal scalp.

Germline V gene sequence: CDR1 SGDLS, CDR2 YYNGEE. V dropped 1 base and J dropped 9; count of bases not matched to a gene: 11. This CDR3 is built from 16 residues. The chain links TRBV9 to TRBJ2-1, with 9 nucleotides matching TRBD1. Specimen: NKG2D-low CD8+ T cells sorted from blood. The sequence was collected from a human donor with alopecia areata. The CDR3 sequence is CASSVSRDREMREQFF. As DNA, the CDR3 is TGTGCCAGCAGCGTATCCCGGGACAGGGAAATGCGTGAGCAGTTCTTC.